This T cell receptor beta chain was observed in a study of blood T cell repertoires in COVID-19. Turning to the study itself: COVID-19 samples from acute and convalescent phases originated in the United States, Italy and Spain.

Sequencing used immunoSEQ multiplex PCR; TCRdb keeps in-frame clones, though not all of them. The sample contains approximately 71,000 clones, roughly 78% of which appear only once. Germline values: CDR1 LNHNV, CDR2 YYDKDF (reference sequence). Trimming took 6 bases from V and 0 from J, leaving 12 bases between them. This CDR3 region has 15 residues. V gene TRBV15 combines with J gene TRBJ1-5; the D gene is possibly TRBD1 (6 bases). This clonotype was sampled from a man between 60 and 75 years old with active or convalescent COVID-19. The sample was peripheral blood. CDR3 in DNA: TGTGCCACCAGTGGCAACAGGGTTAGCAATCAGCCCCAGCATTTT. Its protein is CATSGNRVSNQPQHF. The full variable domain, in which reference TRBV15 and TRBJ1-5 provide the parts outside the CDR3, is DAMVIQNPRYQVTQFGKPVTLSCSQTLNHNVMYWYQQKSSQAPKLLFHYYDKDFNNEADTPDNFQSRRPNTSFCFLDIRSPGLGDTAMYLCATSGNRVSNQPQHFGDGTRLSIL.